This TCR beta chain was profiled in a study of cytomegalovirus exposure and HLA in healthy donors. Study results and caveats: Under 20,000 TCR beta sequences were associated with HLA alleles at 0.05 false discovery rate in a later analysis. A classifier reportedly called cytomegalovirus status with high sensitivity and specificity. The study recorded 150 to 200 TCR beta chains that were cytomegalovirus-associated.

The PCR made use of 60 Vbeta and 13 Jbeta primers. Some clones are missing from TCRdb's copy, which holds only in-frame ones; the method was immunoSEQ multiplex PCR. The repertoire has some 130,000 clones, 79% of them found once; the top ten carry about 7%. About this clone: The antigen remains unidentified.

With 4 bases clipped from V and 6 bases from J, the junction kept 0 bases outside the gene matches. CDR1 and CDR2 (germline): SGHNT, YENEEA. The CDR3 has 12 residues. The donors comprised healthy bone marrow donors. The source is a man between 35 and 55 years old in good health and CMV-seropositive. The sample consisted of PBMCs. The J gene is TRBJ2-1, the V gene TRBV11-3, with TRBD2 matching 7 bases. The CDR3: CASSWGGNEQFF. The CDR3 DNA sequence: TGTGCCAGCAGCTGGGGGGGCAATGAGCAGTTCTTC.